The entry that follows covers one TCR beta chain sequence. Its antigen is not identified. These data originate in a study of identical twins. One entry per CDR3 protein, called by TCRdb with MiXCR from the 5' RACE reads. This table has about 890,000 distinct CDR3 sequences, around an eighth appearing once. The CDR3 extends over 11 amino acids. Germline values: CDR1 LGHDT, CDR2 YNNKEL (reference sequence). Trimming took 0 bases from V and 15 from J, leaving 6 bases between them. Points from the study as a whole: Out-of-frame alpha sequences that twins shared showed excess low generation probability.

This same sample was also part of a study on yellow fever vaccine responses in identical twins.

This chain connects TRBV3-1 to TRBJ1-6; D not certain. The sequence was obtained from a woman aged 18-29 years in good health. Sequenced: PBMCs. CDR3 in amino acids: CASSQEGNLHF. The CDR3 nucleotides read TGTGCCAGCAGCCAAGAGGGCAACCTCCACTTT. Using reference TRBV3-1 and TRBJ1-6 for the parts outside the CDR3, the full variable domain is DTAVSQTPKYLVTQMGNDKSIKCEQNLGHDTMYWYKQDSKKFLKIMFSYNNKELIINETVPNRFSPKSPDKAHLNLHINSLELGDSAVYFCASSQEGNLHFGNGTRLTVT.